The next 14 T cell receptor beta chains were all read from a single sample in a study of beta chain features in type 1 diabetes. What was sequenced were expressed TCRB transcripts, since all of the isolated RNA had been reverse transcribed. TCRdb's table, derived via immunoSEQ multiplex PCR, lists solely in-frame clones and lacks some. Of about 280,000 clones listed, about 15% are singletons. Their antigen targets remain unknown. Whole-study findings and limits: Shortening that was moderate but significant affected the TCRB CDR3s of Type 1 diabetes patients in all four CD4+ subsets.

Sequencing input: naive CD4+ T cells from blood. Receptor source: a man aged 18 to 30 with type 1 diabetes.

As to this clone: The same CDR3 arises from other DNA sequences in this sample as well. The gene calls are TRBV5-4 and TRBJ2-1; maybe TRBD2 (5 bases). The V end lost 5 bases, the J end lost 4 bases, and 16 bases lay between the germline ends. Germline CDR1 SGHNT, CDR2 YYREEE (reference sequence). The CDR3 has 15 amino acids. The DNA of the CDR3 is TGTGCCAGCAGTTCAGACCGCGGGTCATACAATGAGCAGTTCTTC. Its protein product is CASSSDRGSYNEQFF. The variable domain in full, completed from reference TRBV5-4 and TRBJ2-1, reads ETGVTQSPTHLIKTRGQQVTLRCSSQSGHNTVSWYQQALGQGPQFIFQYYREEENGRGNFPPRFSGLQFPNYSSELNVNALELDDSALYLCASSSDRGSYNEQFFGPGTRLTVL.

The chain is built from TRBV13 and TRBJ1-3, with 11 nucleotides matching TRBD1. With 4 bases clipped from V and 2 bases from J, the junction kept 7 bases outside the gene matches. Germline lookup yields CDR1 PRHDT and CDR2 FYEKMQ (reference sequence). This CDR3 region has 17 residues. In DNA, the CDR3 is TGTGCCAGCAGCTCGGTCCCGGGACAGGGGGCTGGAAACACCATATATTTT. It encodes CASSSVPGQGAGNTIYF.

The sample holds a few counts of this clone. The J gene is TRBJ2-2, the V gene TRBV4-3; D gene unclear. Germline assignment: CDR1 LGHNA and CDR2 YSLEER. The germline V and J ends were trimmed by 5 bases and 2 bases, with 9 bases remaining between them. The CDR3 is made up of 14 amino acids. CDR3 sequence (DNA): TGCGCCAGCAGCTTAACACCAAACACCGGGGAGCTGTTTTTT. Translated: CASSLTPNTGELFF.

This clone was seen more than once but under ten times. This sequence joins TRBV5-1 and TRBJ2-1; 11 bases agree with TRBD2. CDR1 is SGHRS, CDR2 YFSETQ, per germline. V shed 2 bases, J shed 9 bases, and the junction held 10 bases outside the gene matches. The CDR3 is 16 residues long. For the CDR3, the DNA is TGCGCCAGCAGCTTTGTAGCGGGGGGGCCTAGGAGTGAGCAGTTCTTC. Translating gives CASSFVAGGPRSEQFF.

V is TRBV7-2 and J is TRBJ2-7; 14 bases are shared with TRBD2. V dropped 4 bases and J dropped 4; count of bases not matched to a gene: 3. CDR3 length: 15 amino acids. Germline CDR1 and CDR2: SGHTA and FQGNSA. CDR3 region: CASSWTSGGSYEQYF. The CDR3 nucleotides read TGTGCCAGCAGCTGGACTAGCGGGGGGTCGTACGAGCAGTACTTC.

The V call is TRBV5-4, the J call TRBJ2-5; TRBD1 matches 9 bases. CDR3 size: 15 residues. The junction had 9 bases not matched to a gene; V was cut back by 4 bases and J by 5 bases. Germline CDR1 and CDR2: SGHNT and YYREEE (reference sequence). CDR3 nucleotides: TGTGCCAGCAGCCAGAGAACAGGGGGCCAGGAGACCCAGTACTTC. Amino acids: CASSQRTGGQETQYF.

In this sample, this clone turned up a few times. The rearrangement links TRBV29-1 to TRBJ1-5, with 8 positions matching TRBD1. The V segment lost 4 bases and the J segment 7 bases; nucleotides outside the gene matches: 6. This CDR3 has 13 residues. Germline V lookup: CDR1 SQVTM, CDR2 ANQGSEA. The DNA of the CDR3 is TGCAGCGTTGCCGCAGGGGGCTACCAGCCCCAGCATTTT. This codes for CSVAAGGYQPQHF. Looking up the rest from reference TRBV29-1 and TRBJ1-5 gives the full variable domain: SAVISQKPSRDICQRGTSLTIQCQVDSQVTMMFWYRQQPGQSLTLIATANQGSEATYESGFVIDKFPISRPNLTFSTLTVSNMSPEDSSIYLCSVAAGGYQPQHFGDGTRLSIL.

The chain recombines TRBV7-9 with TRBJ2-2; no reliable D call. Germline values: CDR1 SEHNR, CDR2 FQNEAQ (reference sequence). This CDR3 region has 15 residues. The V and J ends lost 5 bases and 5 bases respectively, with 15 bases between them. CDR3 sequence (DNA): TGTGCCAGCAGCGGAACTGGGCGCCCAACCGGGGAGCTGTTTTTT. Encoded protein: CASSGTGRPTGELFF.

This rearrangement joins TRBV4-3 to TRBJ2-1; 11 bases are shared with TRBD2. The CDR3 covers 19 residues. V lost 2 bases to trimming and J lost 2 bases; unmatched junction nucleotides: 11. Germline CDR1 reads LGHNA; CDR2 reads YSLEER. The CDR3 DNA sequence: TGCGCCAGCAGCCAATTGTACAGGGTAGCGGGGGGGGCCTACAATGAGCAGTTCTTC. This gives the protein CASSQLYRVAGGAYNEQFF.

A remark on this clone: Other DNA sequences in this specimen translate into the identical CDR3. The chain combines TRBV27 with TRBJ2-3; D call uncertain. The germline V gene has CDR1 MNHEY and CDR2 SMNVEV (reference sequence). The V end lost 2 bases, the J end lost 1 base, and 4 bases lay between the germline ends. The length of the CDR3 is 13 residues. CDR3 nucleotides: TGTGCCAGCAGTTTACGGGGCACAGATACGCAGTATTTT. This sequence encodes CASSLRGTDTQYF.

The chain joins TRBV5-4 to TRBJ2-1, with D unresolved. Germline V gene data show CDR1 as SGHNT and CDR2 as YYREEE (reference sequence). The CDR3 spans 15 residues. V was trimmed by 0 bases and J by 0 bases, leaving 7 bases between them. CDR3 DNA sequence: TGTGCCAGCAGCTTGGCGGCTAGCTCCTACAATGAGCAGTTCTTC. Translation gives CASSLAASSYNEQFF.

The chain has TRBV29-1 and TRBJ2-3; D unresolved. Germline CDR1 SQVTM, CDR2 ANQGSEA. CDR3 length equals 12 residues. The germline V and J ends were trimmed by 3 bases and 2 bases, with 6 bases remaining between them. As DNA, the CDR3 is TGCAGCGTTGACTTATCCACAGATACGCAGTATTTT. This encodes CSVDLSTDTQYF.

This clone was counted only a few times. This chain connects TRBV23-1 to TRBJ1-1; no clear D gene. TRBV23-1 is placed among ORFs of uncertain function. This CDR3 has 10 amino acids. V lost 8 bases to trimming and J lost 7 bases, with 8 bases between them. Here the CDR3 reads CASPIDEAFF. The DNA of the CDR3 is TGCGCCAGCCCCATAGATGAAGCTTTCTTT.

The V gene is TRBV1, the J gene TRBJ2-4; TRBD1, the D gene given by the table, was not confirmed from the DNA. TRBV1 is noted as a pseudogene. This CDR3 contains 20 residues. The CDR3 loop is CTSSQLGDRTPKAAKNIQYF. Here the CDR3 DNA reads TGCACCAGCAGCCAACTCGGAGACAGGACACCCAAGGCGGCCAAAAACATTCAGTACTTC.